These T cell receptor beta chains were read from a single sample in a study of T cell changes during pregnancy in multiple sclerosis. Some clones are missing from TCRdb's copy, which holds only in-frame ones; the method was immunoSEQ multiplex PCR. The table has some 30,000 clones, around 90% seen once. Sequencing used CD8+ T cells from peripheral blood mononuclear cells, obtained before pregnancy. All receptors come from a female donor with multiple sclerosis, enrolled in a pregnancy study. The CDR3 runs from the conserved cysteine through the conserved F or W. The D gene is left open where the match is weak. Expanded clones are given a class, and other clones once, few, many or no size at all.

J: TRBJ2-2
D: -
size: -
V: TRBV11-2
DNA: TGTGCCAGCAGCTTAGAGTCCGCGGGGACGAACACCGGGGAGCTGTTTTTT
CDR3: CASSLESAGTNTGELFF

J: TRBJ2-1
D: -
size: -
V: TRBV27
DNA: TGTGCCAGCAGTTTCCTAGTAGTCGATGAGCAGTTCTTC
CDR3: CASSFLVVDEQFF

J: TRBJ2-1
D: TRBD2
size: -
V: TRBV28
DNA: TGTGCCAGCAACCTTAGCGGGAGAAAGGATGAGCAGTTCTTC
CDR3: CASNLSGRKDEQFF

J: TRBJ2-7
D: -
size: once
V: TRBV11-2
DNA: TGTGCCAGCAGCCGTATAACCTACGAGCAGTACTTC
CDR3: CASSRITYEQYF

J: TRBJ2-3
D: TRBD2
size: -
V: TRBV9
DNA: TGTGCCAGCAGCGTAGCCGGGGGGTTTGCCCCAGATACGCAGTATTTT
CDR3: CASSVAGGFAPDTQYF

J: TRBJ2-1
D: TRBD1
size: -
V: TRBV19
DNA: TGTGCCAGTAGTATATCGACAGGGTGGTTCGATGAGCAGTTCTTC
CDR3: CASSISTGWFDEQFF

J: TRBJ2-7
D: TRBD1
size: -
V: TRBV9
DNA: TGTGCCAGCAGCCCGACAGGGCCTAGGACCTACGAGCAGTACTTC
CDR3: CASSPTGPRTYEQYF

J: TRBJ2-1
D: TRBD2
size: -
V: TRBV9
DNA: TGTGCCAGCAGCGTGGGACTAGCGGAATACAATGAGCAGTTCTTC
CDR3: CASSVGLAEYNEQFF

J: TRBJ2-5
D: TRBD2
size: -
V: TRBV7-2
DNA: TGTGCCAGCAGCTTACTAGCGGGGGGAAAAGAGACCCAGTACTTC
CDR3: CASSLLAGGKETQYF

J: TRBJ2-2
D: -
size: -
V: TRBV10-1
DNA: TGCGCCAGCAGTGAGGGACACGGTACCGGGGAGCTGTTTTTT
CDR3: CASSEGHGTGELFF

J: TRBJ1-1
D: -
size: -
V: TRBV6-5
DNA: TGTGCCAGCAGTTACTCGAGGGGGGGGAGTGAAGCTTTCTTT
CDR3: CASSYSRGGSEAFF

J: TRBJ1-5
D: -
size: -
V: TRBV19
DNA: TGTGCCAGTAGTATGAGGGGGACGTTAGATCAGCCCCAGCATTTT
CDR3: CASSMRGTLDQPQHF

J: TRBJ1-1
D: -
size: -
V: TRBV7-9
DNA: TGTGCCAGCAGCTGGGGCCTCTCCAGGGTGAACACTGAAGCTTTCTTT
CDR3: CASSWGLSRVNTEAFF

J: TRBJ2-5
D: TRBD1
size: -
V: TRBV9
DNA: TGTGCCAGCAGCGGGACAGGGGACCAAGAGACCCAGTACTTC
CDR3: CASSGTGDQETQYF

J: TRBJ2-2
D: -
size: few
V: TRBV29-1
DNA: TGCAGCGTTGCCCTCTTCAGGGATTACCCCCCCGGGGAGCTGTTTTTT
CDR3: CSVALFRDYPPGELFF

J: TRBJ2-1
D: TRBD2
size: -
V: TRBV19
DNA: TGTGCCAGTAGTATAGCCGTGGGACTAGCGGGGGCCTTTTACAATGAGCAGTTCTTC
CDR3: CASSIAVGLAGAFYNEQFF

J: TRBJ2-7
D: -
size: once
V: TRBV27
DNA: TGTGCCAGCAGTTTAAGTGCCGGACAGATATACGAGCAGTACTTC
CDR3: CASSLSAGQIYEQYF

J: TRBJ2-7
D: TRBD1
size: -
V: TRBV11-2
DNA: TGTGCCAGCACCCCGGGAGCCGGGACAGGGGTCTACGAGCAGTACTTC
CDR3: CASTPGAGTGVYEQYF

J: TRBJ1-1
D: TRBD1
size: -
V: TRBV5-4
DNA: TGTGCCAGCGGAAAAGGACAGGGAGCTTTCTTT
CDR3: CASGKGQGAFF

J: TRBJ1-2
D: TRBD1
size: -
V: TRBV5-6
DNA: TGTGCCAGCAGCTTGTTACAGGGGGTAGACTATGGCTACACCTTC
CDR3: CASSLLQGVDYGYTF

J: TRBJ2-2
D: -
size: -
V: TRBV7-3
DNA: TGTGCCAGCAGCTTAACCGGGACTGGCGGGGAGCTGTTTTTT
CDR3: CASSLTGTGGELFF

J: TRBJ1-5
D: -
size: -
V: TRBV7-9
DNA: TGTGCCAGCAGCCTAACTAATCAGCCCCAGCATTTT
CDR3: CASSLTNQPQHF

J: TRBJ2-7
D: TRBD2
size: -
V: TRBV7-9
DNA: TGTGCCAGCACCCGGACTAGCGGGAGTTCCGAGCAGTACTTC
CDR3: CASTRTSGSSEQYF

J: TRBJ1-1
D: -
size: -
V: TRBV30
DNA: TGTGCCTGGAGTGGAGGGTTTTCCACTGAAGCTTTCTTT
CDR3: CAWSGGFSTEAFF

J: TRBJ1-2
D: TRBD1
size: -
V: TRBV29-1
DNA: TGCAGCGTTGAAGATCCAAGGGACAGCCGAAATGGCTACACCTTC
CDR3: CSVEDPRDSRNGYTF

J: TRBJ1-6
D: -
size: once
V: TRBV28
DNA: TGTGCCAGCAGTTTATTATCTGGAGATTCACCCCTCCACTTT
CDR3: CASSLLSGDSPLHF

J: TRBJ2-3
D: TRBD2
size: -
V: TRBV4-1
DNA: TGCGCCAGCAGCCGAATAGCGGGGGACACAGATACGCAGTATTTT
CDR3: CASSRIAGDTDTQYF

J: TRBJ1-1
D: TRBD1
size: many
V: TRBV29-1
DNA: TGCAGCGCCCGGACAGGAGACACTGAAGCTTTCTTT
CDR3: CSARTGDTEAFF

J: TRBJ1-4
D: TRBD1
size: -
V: TRBV15
DNA: TGTGCCACCACGACAGGGGAGCTAGCAACTAATGAAAAACTGTTTTTT
CDR3: CATTTGELATNEKLFF

J: TRBJ2-7
D: -
size: -
V: TRBV4-3
DNA: TGCGCCAGCAGCCAAGACCCGCTATACGAGCAGTACTTC
CDR3: CASSQDPLYEQYF

J: TRBJ2-2
D: TRBD1
size: -
V: TRBV27
DNA: TGTGCCAGCAGTAACAGGGGGCGGGCCGGGGAGCTGTTTTTT
CDR3: CASSNRGRAGELFF

J: TRBJ2-1
D: -
size: -
V: TRBV7-9
DNA: TGTGCCAGCAGCGACCGGGACAAGGGCTACAATGAGCAGTTCTTC
CDR3: CASSDRDKGYNEQFF

J: TRBJ2-5
D: TRBD2
size: -
V: TRBV18
DNA: TGTGCCAGCTCACCACCGACTAGCGGGGTCCAAGAGACCCAGTACTTC
CDR3: CASSPPTSGVQETQYF

J: TRBJ2-1
D: -
size: -
V: TRBV13
DNA: TGTGCCAGCAGTTCAGGGTACAATGAGCAGTTCTTC
CDR3: CASSSGYNEQFF

J: TRBJ1-1
D: TRBD1
size: -
V: TRBV27
DNA: TGTGCCAGCAGTCTCTGGACAGGAGGTTTGAACACTGAAGCTTTCTTT
CDR3: CASSLWTGGLNTEAFF

J: TRBJ2-7
D: TRBD2
size: -
V: TRBV27
DNA: TGTGCCAGCAGTGGGCTAGCGGGAGGGACCTACGAGCAGTACTTC
CDR3: CASSGLAGGTYEQYF